The 24 T cell receptor beta chains in this list originate from one sample, sequenced in a study of T cells expressing NK-cell markers. Using the 5' RACE reads, TCRdb records one entry per CDR3 protein without DNA. This sample's clone table lists about 540,000 distinct CDR3 sequences. What was sequenced was blood T cells: a sorted CD56 or NKG2C T cell subset, CD4+ or CD8+ T cells, or bulk PBMC T cells (not recorded which). These receptors were taken from a man between 18 and 29 years old in good health.

The chain combines TRBV10-3 with TRBJ2-3; TCRdb returns TRBD2, unconfirmable since there is no DNA. The CDR3 contains 15 residues. In germline, CDR1 is ENHRY, CDR2 SYGVKD. Here the CDR3 reads CAINGAGESTDTQYF.

The rearrangement joins TRBV10-3 to TRBJ2-2; the TRBD1 assignment by TCRdb is unverifiable without DNA. The CDR3 contains 13 residues. CDR1 and CDR2 from the germline V gene are ENHRY and SYGVKD. CDR3 loop: CAMGVVNTGELFF.

The rearrangement uses TRBV16 and TRBJ1-2; TCRdb reports TRBD1, a call that lacks DNA to check it against. The length of the CDR3 is 17 residues. CDR1 is KGHSY, CDR2 FQNENV, per germline. CDR3 sequence: CASSQDREFKRNYGYTF.

J is TRBJ2-1 and V is TRBV25-1; TCRdb's assignment of TRBD2 cannot be checked, as there is no DNA. Germline CDR1 is MGHDK and CDR2 is SYGVNS. The CDR3 runs 18 residues. The CDR3 region is CASSKGAGGGRAANEQFF.

V usage is TRBV4-2 and J usage is TRBJ2-7; checking the TCRdb D call of TRBD2 is not possible without DNA. Looked up from germline, CDR1 is LGHNA and CDR2 is YNFKEQ. There are 20 residues in the CDR3. The CDR3 protein is CASSQDEAGGGSGGLYEQYF.

V usage is TRBV19 and J usage is TRBJ2-1. CDR3 length: 17 amino acids. CDR1 is LNHDA and CDR2 is SQIVND in the germline V gene (reference sequence). The CDR3 loop reads CASSIDRIGSSYNEQFF.

The rearrangement joins TRBV29-1 to TRBJ2-7. This CDR3 has 12 residues. CDR1 is SQVTM, CDR2 ANQGSEA, per germline. CDR3 residues: CSVELNSHEQYF.

V and J are TRBV20-1 and TRBJ2-7; TCRdb indicates TRBD2, and absent DNA this call remains unverified. The germline CDR1 and CDR2 sequences are DFQATT and SNEGSKA (reference sequence). The CDR3 runs 18 residues. The CDR3 region is CSARDQWKASGTAYEQYF.

J is TRBJ2-3 and V is TRBV7-6; there is no DNA to check the TCRdb D call of TRBD2. From germline, CDR1 is SGHVS and CDR2 FNYEAQ. The CDR3 has 16 residues. This CDR3 is CASSPKRTSGEDTQYF. Based on the CDR3 plus reference TRBV7-6 and TRBJ2-3, the full variable domain is GAGVSQSPRYKVTKRGQDVALRCDPISGHVSLYWYRQALGQGPEFLTYFNYEAQQDKSGLPNDRFSAERPEGSISTLTIQRTEQRDSAMYRCASSPKRTSGEDTQYFGPGTRLTVL.

The chain combines TRBV14 with TRBJ2-1; there is no DNA to check the TCRdb D call of TRBD2. This CDR3 is 16 amino acids long. Germline-derived CDR1 and CDR2 are SGHDN and FVKESK. CDR3 protein: CASSQGGAGGYNEQFF.

V and J are TRBV5-1 and TRBJ2-3; TCRdb calls TRBD2, which cannot be checked without DNA. This CDR3 is built from 16 residues. CDR1 is SGHRS, CDR2 YFSETQ, per germline. The CDR3 spells CASSLDQRGDTDTQYF.

The CDR3 sequence is CASSLAAGVLYEQYF. The gene calls are TRBV7-9 and TRBJ2-7; checking the TCRdb D call of TRBD2 is not possible without DNA. There are 15 residues in the CDR3. Germline V gene data show CDR1 as SEHNR and CDR2 as FQNEAQ (reference sequence).

J is TRBJ1-3 and V is TRBV20-1; the TCRdb call, TRBD1, lacks DNA for checking. The CDR3 is 14 amino acids. The V gene's germline CDR1 is DFQATT and CDR2 SNEGSKA (reference sequence). The CDR3 reads CSASRTGAGNTIYF.

V and J are TRBV10-3 and TRBJ2-7; the TCRdb call, TRBD2, lacks DNA for checking. The CDR3 is made up of 13 amino acids. Looked up from germline, CDR1 is ENHRY and CDR2 is SYGVKD. The CDR3 region is CAISGLGGSEQYF.

This chain joins TRBV7-2 and TRBJ2-1. CDR3 length: 15 amino acids. In germline, CDR1 is SGHTA, CDR2 FQGNSA. CDR3 sequence: CASSLGPTFYNEQFF.

This CDR3 is CSALMITGKNSPLHF. The genes are TRBV20-1 and TRBJ1-6; lacking DNA, the TRBD1 call made by TCRdb goes unchecked. This CDR3 is 15 amino acids long. CDR1 and CDR2 from the germline V gene are DFQATT and SNEGSKA (reference sequence).

The chain uses TRBV7-8 and TRBJ1-1. CDR3 length: 17 residues. Germline CDR1 SGHVS, CDR2 FQNEAQ. The CDR3 region is CASSLARVLGSNTEAFF.

V usage is TRBV20-1 and J usage is TRBJ2-6; TCRdb gives TRBD2 as the D gene, but with no DNA this cannot be confirmed. This CDR3 has 13 residues. Germline values: CDR1 DFQATT, CDR2 SNEGSKA (reference sequence). The CDR3 region is CSTRTSGANVLTF.

The chain recombines TRBV27 with TRBJ2-7; TCRdb designates TRBD1, a call that cannot be tested without DNA. This CDR3 has 15 amino acids. Germline CDR1 and CDR2: MNHEY and SMNVEV (reference sequence). The CDR3: CARLQAGRRRYEQYF.

The chain has TRBV27 and TRBJ2-5; TCRdb's D gene call, TRBD2, goes unchecked for lack of DNA. The length of the CDR3 is 16 residues. Germline loops: CDR1 MNHEY, CDR2 SMNVEV (reference sequence). The CDR3 loop is CASSLSGTSGKETQYF.

The J gene is TRBJ2-6, the V gene TRBV6-1; TCRdb outputs TRBD1, but without DNA this stays unchecked. The CDR3 covers 17 residues. Germline lookup yields CDR1 MNHNS and CDR2 SASEGT. CDR3 amino acids: CASNEWGALSGANVLTF.

The chain couples TRBV28 to TRBJ2-7; the D call from TCRdb, TRBD1, cannot be confirmed without DNA. Per germline, CDR1 MDHEN and CDR2 SYDVKM. The CDR3 sequence is 12 residues long. The CDR3 loop is CASSPGIREQYF. Supplemented by reference TRBV28 and TRBJ2-7, the full variable domain reads DVKVTQSSRYLVKRTGEKVFLECVQDMDHENMFWYRQDPGLGLRLIYFSYDVKMKEKGDIPEGYSVSREKKERFSLILESASTNQTSMYLCASSPGIREQYFGPGTRLTVT.

The chain couples TRBV7-9 to TRBJ2-5; checking the TCRdb D call of TRBD1 is not possible without DNA. Germline CDR1 SEHNR, CDR2 FQNEAQ (reference sequence). This CDR3 has 13 amino acids. Here the CDR3 reads CASSTGTAETQYF.

The V gene is TRBV6-5, the J gene TRBJ2-7; TCRdb proposes TRBD1, but this gene call is untestable without DNA. The CDR3 has 16 residues. Germline CDR1 MNHEY, CDR2 SVGAGI. The CDR3 sequence: CASSYPPQGRSYEQYF.